This passage covers 21 T cell receptor beta chains from one sample sequenced in a study of blood T cell repertoires in COVID-19. Using immunoSEQ multiplex PCR, the repertoire was profiled, and TCRdb retains in-frame clones only, with some absent. The table has 91,000 or so clones, around 80% seen once. Sequencing used peripheral blood. The receptor source for this set is a man aged 50 to 59 with active or convalescent COVID-19.

This clone was seen only a few times. V usage is TRBV5-4 and J usage is TRBJ2-5; 12 bases agree with TRBD1. The CDR3 contains 15 residues. Germline lookup yields CDR1 SGHNT and CDR2 YYREEE (reference sequence). With V trimmed by 4 bases and J by 5 bases, 6 bases remained unmatched. CDR3 in DNA: TGTGCCAGCAGCCCCGGGACAGGGGGCGCGGAGACCCAGTACTTC. It codes for CASSPGTGGAETQYF.

This chain joins TRBV29-1 and TRBJ2-2; TRBD1 aligns across 12 bases. The CDR3 contains 15 residues. J gave up 6 bases and V 6 bases, and 8 bases lay outside the gene matches. Germline loops: CDR1 SQVTM, CDR2 ANQGSEA. The CDR3 sequence is CSVLTGTGGSGELFF. The CDR3, as DNA: TGCAGCGTCCTGACAGGGACAGGGGGCTCCGGGGAGCTGTTTTTT.

The CDR3 spells CASSQSTHYTF. CDR3 in DNA: TGTGCCAGCAGCCAATCTACTCACTACACCTTC. The chain uses TRBV3-1 (or the pseudogene TRBV3-2) and TRBJ1-2; D is unclear. Germline V gene sequence: CDR1 LGHDT, CDR2 YNNKEL (reference sequence). The CDR3 is 11 amino acids. The V and J ends lost 2 bases and 10 bases respectively, with 8 bases between them.

The chain has TRBV18 and TRBJ2-1; D gene uncertain. The length of the CDR3 is 13 residues. V lost 0 bases and J 3 bases, leaving 3 bases between the germline ends. Per germline, CDR1 KGHSH and CDR2 LQKENI. As DNA, the CDR3 is TGTGCCAGCTCACCACCCCACTACAATGAGCAGTTCTTC. It is translated as CASSPPHYNEQFF.

The rearrangement links TRBV30 to TRBJ1-6; 8 bases match TRBD1. Germline loops: CDR1 GTSNPN, CDR2 SVGIG (reference sequence). With 4 bases clipped from V and 9 bases from J, the junction kept 8 bases outside the gene matches. CDR3 length equals 14 residues. This chain's CDR3 is CAWNRQGKGSPLHF. DNA of the CDR3: TGTGCCTGGAACCGACAGGGGAAGGGTTCACCCCTCCACTTT.

This rearrangement joins TRBV2 to TRBJ2-4, with TRBD2 matching 7 bases. Per the germline V gene, CDR1 is SNHLY and CDR2 is FYNNEI. Trimming took 6 bases from V and 0 from J; bases not matched to a gene: 5. This CDR3 region has 15 residues. The CDR3 here is CASRGTTLAKNIQYF. In nucleotides, the CDR3 is TGTGCCAGCAGGGGGACTACCCTAGCCAAAAACATTCAGTACTTC. Together with reference TRBV2 and TRBJ2-4, the CDR3 gives the full variable domain: EPEVTQTPSHQVTQMGQEVILRCVPISNHLYFYWYRQILGQKVEFLVSFYNNEISEKSEIFDDQFSVERPDGSNFTLKIRSTKLEDSAMYFCASRGTTLAKNIQYFGAGTRLSVL.

The rearrangement joins TRBV5-1 to TRBJ2-3, with 10 bases matching TRBD1. The CDR3 runs to 18 residues. Losses at the gene ends were 1 base for V and 2 bases for J; bases not matched to a gene: 10. Germline CDR1 and CDR2: SGHRS and YFSETQ. The CDR3 loop is CASSLSGQGVRYTDTQYF. DNA of the CDR3: TGCGCCAGCAGCTTGTCCGGACAGGGGGTCCGATACACAGATACGCAGTATTTT.

CDR3 protein: CASGGKGDTGELFF. The CDR3 DNA reads TGTGCCAGCGGGGGCAAGGGCGACACCGGGGAGCTGTTTTTT. The gene calls are TRBV28 and TRBJ2-2; TRBD1 is a possible D gene (6 bases). CDR3 length equals 14 residues. V was cut by 8 bases and J by 3 bases, with 13 bases left in between. Germline values: CDR1 MDHEN, CDR2 SYDVKM.

The chain has TRBV7-8 and TRBJ2-4; TRBD1 is a possible D gene (7 bases). Germline V gene lookup returns CDR1 SGHVS and CDR2 FQNEAQ. The V and J ends lost 5 bases and 6 bases respectively, with 11 bases between them. This CDR3 region has 13 residues. The CDR3 sequence: CASSAGQINIQYF. CDR3 coding DNA: TGTGCCAGCAGCGCGGGACAGATAAACATTCAGTACTTC.

The count of this clone is one. The chain carries TRBV7-9 and TRBJ1-1; D not resolved. Germline V gene sequence: CDR1 SEHNR, CDR2 FQNEAQ (reference sequence). The CDR3 totals 13 residues. V lost 7 bases to trimming and J lost 1 base, with 10 bases between them. CDR3 in amino acids: CASIKGSNTEAFF. CDR3 DNA sequence: TGTGCCAGCATCAAGGGCTCGAACACTGAAGCTTTCTTT.

The J gene is TRBJ2-3, the V gene TRBV19, with 9 bases fitting TRBD1. Trimming at V came to 7 bases and at J to 4 bases, leaving 9 bases not matched to a gene. Germline CDR1 is LNHDA and CDR2 is SQIVND (reference sequence). The CDR3 consists of 15 residues. CDR3 bases: TGTGCCAGTAACCCGGGACAGGGTAGCCCAGATACGCAGTATTTT. Amino acid sequence: CASNPGQGSPDTQYF.

This clone was recorded a few times. V is TRBV2 and J is TRBJ1-5; D remains ambiguous. CDR1 SNHLY and CDR2 FYNNEI come from the germline V gene. The V end lost 7 bases, the J end lost 0 bases, and 10 bases lay between the germline ends. CDR3 length equals 14 residues. CDR3 region: CASNPLNSNQPQHF. The CDR3, as DNA: TGTGCCAGCAACCCTCTAAATAGCAATCAGCCCCAGCATTTT.

This sequence joins TRBV6-4 and TRBJ2-2; 9 bases are a match to TRBD1. This CDR3 comprises 16 residues. Germline CDR1 reads MRHNA; CDR2 reads SNTAGT. Germline trimming cut 4 bases from V and 6 bases from J; bases unmatched to any gene: 9. The CDR3 is CASSASGTGFAGELFF. As DNA, the CDR3 is TGTGCCAGCAGTGCGTCCGGGACAGGGTTTGCCGGGGAGCTGTTTTTT.

The chain combines TRBV9 with TRBJ1-4, with TRBD1 matching over 7 bases. V shed 4 bases and J 2 bases; nucleotides not matched to a gene: 5. Germline V gene lookup returns CDR1 SGDLS and CDR2 YYNGEE. The CDR3 consists of 15 residues. This chain's CDR3 is CASSTRGGTNEKLFF. CDR3 in DNA: TGTGCCAGCAGCACCCGAGGGGGCACTAATGAAAAACTGTTTTTT.

This clone was detected once. V gene TRBV19 combines with J gene TRBJ2-5; D is perhaps TRBD2 (5 bases). Germline V gene lookup returns CDR1 LNHDA and CDR2 SQIVND (reference sequence). V lost 5 bases to trimming and J lost 3 bases, with 16 bases between them. The CDR3 runs to 15 residues. For the CDR3, the DNA is TGTGCCAGTAGTCCGGGGTTAACGGGTGAAGAGACCCAGTACTTC. It specifies CASSPGLTGEETQYF.

The chain joins TRBV27 to TRBJ2-6, with a possible D match to TRBD1 (6 bases). This CDR3 comprises 16 residues. Trimming took 5 bases from V and 2 from J, leaving 13 bases between them. Germline V gives CDR1 MNHEY, CDR2 SMNVEV (reference sequence). CDR3 bases: TGTGCCAGCAGTCTTTACAGGGTTGCTGGGGCCAACGTCCTGACTTTC. Its protein product is CASSLYRVAGANVLTF. The full variable domain, in which reference TRBV27 and TRBJ2-6 provide the parts outside the CDR3, is EAQVTQNPRYLITVTGKKLTVTCSQNMNHEYMSWYRQDPGLGLRQIYYSMNVEVTDKGDVPEGYKVSRKEKRNFPLILESPSPNQTSLYFCASSLYRVAGANVLTFGAGSRLTVL.

This clone has only one observation. J is TRBJ1-2 and V is TRBV6-4; tentative D call: TRBD1 (6 bases). There are 12 residues in the CDR3. Germline lookup yields CDR1 MRHNA and CDR2 SNTAGT. Trimming took 5 bases from V and 5 from J, leaving 9 bases between them. CDR3: CASSSTGYGYTF. Written as DNA, the CDR3 is TGTGCCAGCAGTTCAACAGGGTATGGCTACACCTTC.

V and J are TRBV4-3 and TRBJ1-1; no clear D gene. The V end lost 4 bases, the J end lost 3 bases, and 9 bases lay between the germline ends. The CDR3 has 13 amino acids. Germline CDR1 and CDR2: LGHNA and YSLEER. CDR3 region: CASSLRPDTEAFF. In DNA form, the CDR3 reads TGCGCCAGCAGCCTCCGCCCAGACACTGAAGCTTTCTTT.

The rearrangement links TRBV30 to TRBJ1-4; possible D gene TRBD1, 6 bases. CDR1 and CDR2 (germline): GTSNPN, SVGIG (reference sequence). Deletions cut 2 bases from V and 8 bases from J, with 15 bases between. The length of the CDR3 is 14 residues. CDR3 nucleotide sequence: TGTGCCTGGAGTTTTACAGGGTTGAGCGAAAAACTGTTTTTT. Translating it yields CAWSFTGLSEKLFF.

The chain carries TRBV5-4 and TRBJ2-3; TRBD2 aligns across 10 bases. The V gene end was trimmed by 0 bases and the J gene end by 4 bases; junction bases not matched to a gene: 5. The CDR3 runs to 16 residues. Per germline, CDR1 SGHNT and CDR2 YYREEE (reference sequence). CDR3 amino acids: CASSLDLSGGSDTQYF. CDR3 in DNA: TGTGCCAGCAGCTTGGATCTTAGCGGGGGGTCAGATACGCAGTATTTT.

The V call is TRBV6-5, the J call TRBJ2-1; TRBD2 agrees at 7 bases. In germline, CDR1 is MNHEY, CDR2 SVGAGI. The CDR3 is 15 amino acids. Unmatched junction bases numbered 7, after V lost 6 bases and J lost 2 bases. The CDR3 region has the DNA TGTGCCAGCAGAACTCCTCGGGGGGCCTACAATGAGCAGTTCTTC. The encoded protein is CASRTPRGAYNEQFF.